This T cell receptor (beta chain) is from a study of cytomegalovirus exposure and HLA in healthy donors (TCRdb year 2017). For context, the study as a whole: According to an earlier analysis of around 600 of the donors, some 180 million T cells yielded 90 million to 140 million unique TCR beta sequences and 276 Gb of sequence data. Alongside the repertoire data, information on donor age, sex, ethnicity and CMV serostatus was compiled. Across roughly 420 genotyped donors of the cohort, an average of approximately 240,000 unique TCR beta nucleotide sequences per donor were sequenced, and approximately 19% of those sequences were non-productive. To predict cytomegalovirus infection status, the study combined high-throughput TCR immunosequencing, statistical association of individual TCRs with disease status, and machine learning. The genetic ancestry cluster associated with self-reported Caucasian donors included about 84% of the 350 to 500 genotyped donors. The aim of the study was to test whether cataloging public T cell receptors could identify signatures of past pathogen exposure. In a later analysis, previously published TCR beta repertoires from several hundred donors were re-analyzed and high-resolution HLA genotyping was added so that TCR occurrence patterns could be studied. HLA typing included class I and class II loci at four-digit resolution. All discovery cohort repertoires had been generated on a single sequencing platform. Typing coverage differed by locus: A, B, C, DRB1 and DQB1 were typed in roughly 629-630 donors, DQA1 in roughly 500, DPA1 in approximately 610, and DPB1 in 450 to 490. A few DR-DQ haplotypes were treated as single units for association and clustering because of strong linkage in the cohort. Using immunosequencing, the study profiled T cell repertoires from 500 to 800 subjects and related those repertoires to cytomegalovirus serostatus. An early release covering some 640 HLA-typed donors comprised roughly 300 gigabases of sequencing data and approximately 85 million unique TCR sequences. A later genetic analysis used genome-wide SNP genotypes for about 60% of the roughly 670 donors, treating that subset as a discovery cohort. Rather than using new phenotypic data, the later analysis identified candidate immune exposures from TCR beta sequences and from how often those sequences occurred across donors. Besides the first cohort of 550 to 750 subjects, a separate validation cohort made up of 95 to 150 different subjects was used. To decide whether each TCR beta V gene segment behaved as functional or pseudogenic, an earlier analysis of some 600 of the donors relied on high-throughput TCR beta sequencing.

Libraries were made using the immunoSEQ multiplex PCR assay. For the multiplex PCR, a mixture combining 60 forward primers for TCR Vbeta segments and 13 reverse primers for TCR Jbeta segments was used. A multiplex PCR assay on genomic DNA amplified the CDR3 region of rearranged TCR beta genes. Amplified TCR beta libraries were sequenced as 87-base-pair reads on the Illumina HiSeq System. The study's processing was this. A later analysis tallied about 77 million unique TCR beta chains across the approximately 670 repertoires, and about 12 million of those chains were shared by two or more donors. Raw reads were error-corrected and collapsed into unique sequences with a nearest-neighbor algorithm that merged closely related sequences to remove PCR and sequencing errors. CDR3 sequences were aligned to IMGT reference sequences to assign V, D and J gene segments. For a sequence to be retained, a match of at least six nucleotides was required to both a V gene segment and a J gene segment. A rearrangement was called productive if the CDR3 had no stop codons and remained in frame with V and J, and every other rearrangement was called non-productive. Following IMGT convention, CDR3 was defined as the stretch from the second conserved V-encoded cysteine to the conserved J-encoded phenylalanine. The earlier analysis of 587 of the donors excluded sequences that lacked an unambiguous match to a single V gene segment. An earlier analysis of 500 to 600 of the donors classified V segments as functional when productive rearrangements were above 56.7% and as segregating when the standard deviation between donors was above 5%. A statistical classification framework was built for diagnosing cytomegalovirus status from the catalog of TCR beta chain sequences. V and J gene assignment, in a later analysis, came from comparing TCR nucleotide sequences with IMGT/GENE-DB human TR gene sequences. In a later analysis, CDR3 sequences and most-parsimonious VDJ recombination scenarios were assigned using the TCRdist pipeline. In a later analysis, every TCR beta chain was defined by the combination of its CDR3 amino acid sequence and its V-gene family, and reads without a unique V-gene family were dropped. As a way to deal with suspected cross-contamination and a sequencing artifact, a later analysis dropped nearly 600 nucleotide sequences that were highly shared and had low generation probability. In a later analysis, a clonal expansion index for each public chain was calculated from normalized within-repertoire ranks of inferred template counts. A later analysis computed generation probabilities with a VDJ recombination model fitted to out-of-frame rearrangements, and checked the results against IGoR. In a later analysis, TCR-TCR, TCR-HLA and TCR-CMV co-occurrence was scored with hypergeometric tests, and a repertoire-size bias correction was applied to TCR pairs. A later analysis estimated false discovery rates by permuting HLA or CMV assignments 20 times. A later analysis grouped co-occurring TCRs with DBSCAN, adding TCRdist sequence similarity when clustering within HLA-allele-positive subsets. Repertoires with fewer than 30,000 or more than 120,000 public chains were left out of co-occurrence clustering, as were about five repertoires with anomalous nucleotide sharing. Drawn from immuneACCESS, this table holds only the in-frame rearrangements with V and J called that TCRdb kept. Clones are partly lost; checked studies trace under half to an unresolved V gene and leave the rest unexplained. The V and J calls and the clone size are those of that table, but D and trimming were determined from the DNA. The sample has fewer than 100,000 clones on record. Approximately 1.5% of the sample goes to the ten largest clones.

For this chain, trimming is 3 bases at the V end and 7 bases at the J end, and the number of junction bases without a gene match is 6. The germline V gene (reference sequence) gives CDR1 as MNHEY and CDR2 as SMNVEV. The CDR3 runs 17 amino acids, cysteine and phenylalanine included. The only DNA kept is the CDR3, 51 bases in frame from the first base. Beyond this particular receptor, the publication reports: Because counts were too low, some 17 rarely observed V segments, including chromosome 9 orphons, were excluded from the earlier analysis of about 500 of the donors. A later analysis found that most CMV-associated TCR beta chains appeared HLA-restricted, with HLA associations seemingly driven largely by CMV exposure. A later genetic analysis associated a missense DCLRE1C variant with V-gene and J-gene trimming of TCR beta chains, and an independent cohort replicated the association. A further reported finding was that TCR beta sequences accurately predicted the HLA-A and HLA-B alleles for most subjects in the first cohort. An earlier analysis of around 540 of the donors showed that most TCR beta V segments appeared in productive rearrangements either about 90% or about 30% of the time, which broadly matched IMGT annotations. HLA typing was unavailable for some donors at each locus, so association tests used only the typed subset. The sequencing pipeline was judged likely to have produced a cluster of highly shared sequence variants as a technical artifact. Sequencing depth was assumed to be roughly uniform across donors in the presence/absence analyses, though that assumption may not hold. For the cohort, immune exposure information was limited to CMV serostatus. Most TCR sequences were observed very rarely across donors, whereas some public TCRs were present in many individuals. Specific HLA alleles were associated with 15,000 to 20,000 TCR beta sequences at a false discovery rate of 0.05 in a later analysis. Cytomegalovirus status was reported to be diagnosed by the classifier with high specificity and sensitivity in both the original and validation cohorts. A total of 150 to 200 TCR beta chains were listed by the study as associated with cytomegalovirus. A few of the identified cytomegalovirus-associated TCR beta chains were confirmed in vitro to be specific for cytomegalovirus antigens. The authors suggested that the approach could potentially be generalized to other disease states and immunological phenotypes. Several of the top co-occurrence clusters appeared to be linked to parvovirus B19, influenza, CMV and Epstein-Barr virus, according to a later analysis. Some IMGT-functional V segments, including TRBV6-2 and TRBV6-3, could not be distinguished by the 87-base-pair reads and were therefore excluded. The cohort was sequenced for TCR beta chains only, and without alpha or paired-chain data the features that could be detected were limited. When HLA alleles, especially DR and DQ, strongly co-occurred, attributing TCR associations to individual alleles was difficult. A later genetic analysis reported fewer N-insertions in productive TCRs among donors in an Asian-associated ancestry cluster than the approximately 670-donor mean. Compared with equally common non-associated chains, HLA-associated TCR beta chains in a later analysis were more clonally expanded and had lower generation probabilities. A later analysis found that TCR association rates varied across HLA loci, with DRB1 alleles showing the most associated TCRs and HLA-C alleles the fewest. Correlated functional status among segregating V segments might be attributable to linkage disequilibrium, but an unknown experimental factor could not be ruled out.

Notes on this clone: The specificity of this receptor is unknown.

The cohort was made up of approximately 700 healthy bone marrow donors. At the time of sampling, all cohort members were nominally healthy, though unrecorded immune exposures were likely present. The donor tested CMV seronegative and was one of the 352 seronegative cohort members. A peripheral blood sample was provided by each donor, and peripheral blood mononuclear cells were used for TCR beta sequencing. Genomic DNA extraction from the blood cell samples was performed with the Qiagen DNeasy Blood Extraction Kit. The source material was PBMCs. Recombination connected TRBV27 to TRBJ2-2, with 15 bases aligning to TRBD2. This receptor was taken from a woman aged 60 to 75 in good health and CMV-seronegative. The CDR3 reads CASSLRTSGRANGELFF. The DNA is TGTGCCAGCAGTTTGAGGACTAGCGGGAGGGCGAACGGGGAGCTGTTTTTT.